Sequencing of this T cell receptor beta chain was carried out in a study of T cell clones after liver transplantation. Study details: Samples came pre-transplant, pre-randomization before withdrawal, and post-randomization after withdrawal ended. The study's findings and limits: A larger donor-reactive than third-party decline suggested partial antigen-specific deletion. Low donor cell numbers restricted donor-reactive repertoire measurement in a couple of subjects.

Clones were read by immunoSEQ multiplex PCR, and TCRdb kept only the in-frame ones, dropping some. The table has around 78,000 clones, roughly 85% seen once. The CDR3 extends over 14 amino acids. Germline assignment: CDR1 SGHTA and CDR2 FQGNSA. After removal of 3 bases from V and 7 bases from J, the junction contained 5 bases not matched to a gene. Concerning this clone itself: The antigen is undetermined.

The clonotype originates from a human patient who received a liver transplant. The graft donor may have given rise to some T cells. This specimen was CD4+ T cells from blood, taken at the 22-month timepoint. The chain carries TRBV7-2 and TRBJ2-7; 11 nucleotides align to TRBD2. The CDR3 bases are TGTGCCAGCAGCTTTAGCGGGAGGGTGGAAGAGCAGTACTTC. It is translated as CASSFSGRVEEQYF.